This T cell receptor (beta chain) originates from a study of shared clonotypes between healthy human individuals. The method was immunoSEQ multiplex PCR; TCRdb's version includes in-frame clones alone and lacks a portion of them. The data show about 330,000 clones, with 74% seen just once and around a tenth held by the top ten. Material: memory CD4+ T cells sorted from blood. The subset is: CD45RA-negative fraction. This clonotype originated in a man between 25 and 39 years old in good health.

Here the CDR3 reads CASSETGTGNNEQFF. The DNA for the CDR3 is TGCGCCAGCAGTGAGACCGGGACAGGGAACAATGAGCAGTTCTTC. The V and J genes are TRBV10-2 and TRBJ2-1, with TRBD1 matching over 9 bases. The CDR3 covers 15 residues. With V trimmed by 2 bases and J by 5 bases, 4 bases remained unmatched. Germline V CDR1 and CDR2: WSHSY, SAAADI.